This T cell receptor beta chain appears in the sequencing data of a study of blood T cell repertoires in COVID-19 (dated by TCRdb to about 2020). About the investigation overall: Collaborator samples came from the United States, Italy and Spain and covered acute and convalescent phases of COVID-19. The material from the prospective study consisted of cDNA or gDNA derived from T cells, B-cell-depleted T cells, or PBMCs. The dataset comprised deeply sampled blood TCRbeta repertoires from subjects exposed to, actively infected with, or recovered from COVID-19. The repertoires were made available in a free public database intended to serve as a resource for research on the immune response to SARS-CoV-2. Samples were obtained from the ongoing ImmuneRACE study (first 160 participants) and from 950 to 1,500 subjects provided by 6 global collaborators. Sample metadata almost always included a de-identified subject ID, COVID-19 status, age in years and sex. HLA class I and class II types, where available, came from metadata supplied by the sample provider rather than from assay-based typing. Overall study outcomes, separate from this receptor: The amount of clinical and demographic metadata varied by source and participant and was provided uncurated.

Enrolling through a virtual design, the prospective study's participants ranged in age from about 18 to 100 years and lived across more than 20 United States geographic areas. To assign participants to cohorts, the prospective study relied on clinical history that participants themselves reported in a screening survey and a study questionnaire. Recovered participants in ImmuneRACE Cohort 3 were defined by two consecutive negative NP/OP PCR tests, clearance by a healthcare professional, or resolution of symptoms. In the prospective study, whole blood, serum and a nasopharyngeal or oropharyngeal swab were collected from each participant by mobile phlebotomists. Additional blood draws and questionnaires over an approximately two-month period could optionally be provided by prospective study participants. Prospective study blood samples were shipped either frozen or at room temperature before DNA extraction.

TCRbeta CDR3 regions were amplified from genomic DNA using the immunoSEQ Assay, a bias-controlled multiplex PCR. The authors processed their data as follows. Nucleated cell counts per sample were estimated from amplification of reference gene primers within the assay. To quantify the absolute abundance of each unique TCRbeta CDR3 rearrangement, sequence reads were collapsed and filtered. For each sample, productive Simpson clonality was calculated by taking the square root of Simpson's diversity index across productive rearrangements. Imported from immuneACCESS, the table was reduced by TCRdb to in-frame sequences with V and J called. These copies leave out some clones; in studies compared against another copy, an unresolved V gene accounts for under half, and the cause of the remainder is not known. That table supplies the V and J calls and clone size; D and trimming were determined from the DNA. This sample comprises 200,000 to 250,000 clones, 82% of them detected only once. Under 3.5% of the sample is held by the ten biggest clonotypes.

This clone came up a few times. Its antigen specificity is not known. No base quality information exists; no much larger clone differs at one position. Per the germline V gene (reference sequence), MNHNY is the CDR1 and SVGAGI is the CDR2. Measured from the cysteine to the phenylalanine, the CDR3 is 14 residues long. The retained sequence is limited to the CDR3, 42 bases, with the frame set at the first base. V is cut back by 8 bases and J by 3 bases, with 9 bases in the junction unmatched. The sequence is built from TRBV6-6 and TRBJ2-7; TRBD2 aligns with 8 central bases. The receptor's source is an older woman who had recovered from COVID-19. Sequences were obtained from PBMCs or T cells enriched from blood (not recorded which). At the DNA level, the sequence is TGTGCCAGCGCCCGGGAGGGGGTTCGCTACGAGCAGTACTTC. It encodes CASAREGVRYEQYF.